This TCR beta chain emerged from a study of T cell repertoires in aging, cancer and after chemotherapy. The sample holds a few counts of this clonotype. This CDR3 comprises 14 residues. V was cut by 2 bases and J by 1 base, with 8 bases left in between. Germline V gives CDR1 MNHEY, CDR2 SVGAGI. Multiplex touch-down PCR with TRB-A/B primers amplified rearranged V-D-J TRB sequences. TCRdb fed the multiplex PCR reads into MiXCR, producing one record per CDR3 protein. Seen here are approximately 6,300 distinct CDR3 sequences, more than 30% observed once, and the top ten hold roughly half. The template was genomic DNA from peripheral blood, not RNA.

Material for sequencing was blood. This rearrangement joins TRBV6-5 to TRBJ1-1; D is undetermined. The TCR comes from a human donor with a blood cancer. The chain's CDR3 is CASSYRGGNTEAFF. The CDR3, as DNA: TGTGCCAGCAGTTACCGTGGCGGGAACACTGAAGCTTTCTTT.